One and the same sample provided the 3 T cell receptor beta chains below, sequenced in a study of blood T cell repertoires in COVID-19. Profiled with immunoSEQ multiplex PCR; TCRdb holds only in-frame clones, not every one. This sample has roughly 55,000 clones, with 83% found just once. Sequenced material: peripheral blood. These receptors came from a woman aged 60-70 years with acute or convalescent COVID-19.

The rearrangement uses TRBV28 and TRBJ1-5; maybe TRBD1 (6 bases). The ends were cut back, 7 bases at V and 4 bases at J, with 11 bases in the middle. Germline V lookup: CDR1 MDHEN, CDR2 SYDVKM. The CDR3 extends over 13 amino acids. The CDR3 coding sequence is TGTGCCAGCACCGCGGACAGAAATCAGCCCCAGCATTTT. Encoded protein: CASTADRNQPQHF.

V gene TRBV6-5 combines with J gene TRBJ1-1; 10 nucleotides agree with TRBD1. V lost 4 bases to trimming and J lost 4 bases; unmatched junction nucleotides: 9. This CDR3 spans 16 amino acids. Germline assignment: CDR1 MNHEY and CDR2 SVGAGI. In nucleotides, the CDR3 is TGTGCCAGCAGTTCCCCCCGGGACAGGGGTGGCACTGAAGCTTTCTTT. It encodes CASSSPRDRGGTEAFF.

J is TRBJ2-3 and V is TRBV11-3, with 9 bases lining up with TRBD1. The CDR3 covers 14 residues. The junction had 4 bases not matched to a gene; V was cut back by 3 bases and J by 6 bases. Germline V gene data show CDR1 as SGHNT and CDR2 as YENEEA. CDR3 loop: CASSLGQGLDTQYF. CDR3 bases: TGTGCCAGCAGCTTGGGACAGGGTTTGGATACGCAGTATTTT. The whole variable domain, remainder taken from reference TRBV11-3 and TRBJ2-3, is EAGVVQSPRYKIIEKKQPVAFWCNPISGHNTLYWYLQNLGQGPELLIRYENEEAVDDSQLPKDRFSAERLKGVDSTLKIQPAELGDSAVYLCASSLGQGLDTQYFGPGTRLTVL.